This T cell receptor (beta chain) was recovered during a study of blood T cell repertoires in COVID-19. The overall study: The United States, Italy and Spain were the sources of the acute and convalescent COVID-19 samples. Nucleic acid was either cDNA or gDNA, and it came from T cells, B-cell-depleted T cells, or PBMCs.

Method: immunoSEQ multiplex PCR; TCRdb's copy keeps in-frame clones and lacks some. The sample yields around 270,000 clones, 80% to 90% seen once. V gave up 3 bases and J gave up 6 bases, with 11 bases separating them. Germline V gives CDR1 MGHRA, CDR2 YSYEKL. This CDR3 has 13 residues. The sample consisted of PBMCs or T cells enriched from blood (not recorded which). The chain recombines TRBV4-1 with TRBJ1-1; maybe TRBD1 (6 bases). The clonotype was recovered from a young woman who had recovered from COVID-19. The CDR3 is CASSHDRSSEAFF. In nucleotides, the CDR3 is TGCGCCAGCAGCCACGACAGGTCTTCTGAAGCTTTCTTT.